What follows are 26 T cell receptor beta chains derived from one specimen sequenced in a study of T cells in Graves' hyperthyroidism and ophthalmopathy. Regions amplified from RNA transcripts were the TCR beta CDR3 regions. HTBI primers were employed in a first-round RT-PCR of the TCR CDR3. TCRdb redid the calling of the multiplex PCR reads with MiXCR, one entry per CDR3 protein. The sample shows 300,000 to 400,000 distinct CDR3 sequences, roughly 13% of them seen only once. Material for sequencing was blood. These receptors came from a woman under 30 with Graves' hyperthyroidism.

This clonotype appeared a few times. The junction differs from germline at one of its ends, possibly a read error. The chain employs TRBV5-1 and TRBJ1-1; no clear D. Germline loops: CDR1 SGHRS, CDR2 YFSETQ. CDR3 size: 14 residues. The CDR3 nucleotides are TGTGCCAGCAGCTTGAGAAGGGTAAACACTGAAGCTTCCTTT. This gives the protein CASSLRRVNTEASF.

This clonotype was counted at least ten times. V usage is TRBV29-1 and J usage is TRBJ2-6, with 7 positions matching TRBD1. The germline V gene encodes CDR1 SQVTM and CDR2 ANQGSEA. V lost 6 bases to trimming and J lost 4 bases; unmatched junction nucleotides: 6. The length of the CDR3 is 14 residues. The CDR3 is CSVVQGSGANVLTF. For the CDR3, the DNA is TGCAGCGTCGTACAGGGGTCAGGGGCCAACGTCCTGACTTTC.

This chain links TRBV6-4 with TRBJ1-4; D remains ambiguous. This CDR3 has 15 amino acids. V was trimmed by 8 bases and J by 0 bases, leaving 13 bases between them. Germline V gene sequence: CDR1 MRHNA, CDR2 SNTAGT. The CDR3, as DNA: TGTGCCAGCTTCAGCGTGTTTGCAACTAATGAAAAACTGTTTTTT. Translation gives CASFSVFATNEKLFF.

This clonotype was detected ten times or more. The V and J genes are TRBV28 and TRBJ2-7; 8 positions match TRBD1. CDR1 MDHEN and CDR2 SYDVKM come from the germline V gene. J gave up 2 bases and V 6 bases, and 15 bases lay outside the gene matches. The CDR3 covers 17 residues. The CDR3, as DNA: TGTGCCAGCAGGTCCATTGTCCGGGACAGGAGGGCCTACGAGCAGTACTTC. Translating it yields CASRSIVRDRRAYEQYF.

The DNA of the CDR3 is TGTGCCAGCAGCGAGGCCCCCGGGGCGCAGTACTTC. This translates into CASSEAPGAQYF. V usage is TRBV7-2 and J usage is TRBJ2-7; D tentatively reads TRBD1 or TRBD2 (5 bases each). The CDR3 is 12 amino acids. The V and J ends lost 5 bases and 9 bases respectively, with 14 bases between them. Germline V gene lookup returns CDR1 SGHTA and CDR2 FQGNSA.

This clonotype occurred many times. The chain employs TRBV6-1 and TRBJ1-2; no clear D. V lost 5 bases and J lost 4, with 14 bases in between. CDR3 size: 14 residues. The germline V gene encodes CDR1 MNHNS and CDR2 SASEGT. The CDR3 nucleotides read TGTGCCAGCAGTTCCCCCGCGGACCGCTATGGCTACACCTTC. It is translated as CASSSPADRYGYTF.

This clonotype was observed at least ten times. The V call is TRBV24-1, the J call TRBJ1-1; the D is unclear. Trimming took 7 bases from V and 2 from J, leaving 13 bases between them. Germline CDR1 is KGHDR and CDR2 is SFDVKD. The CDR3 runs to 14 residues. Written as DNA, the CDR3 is TGTGCCACCAGCCCAGGTGGGATTAACACTGAAGCTTTCTTT. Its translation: CATSPGGINTEAFF.

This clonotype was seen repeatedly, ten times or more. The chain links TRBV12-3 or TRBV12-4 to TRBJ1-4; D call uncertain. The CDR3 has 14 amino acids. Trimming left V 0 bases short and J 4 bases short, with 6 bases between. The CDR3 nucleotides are TGTGCCAGCAGTTTAGCGCTGGATAATGAAAAACTGTTTTTT. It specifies CASSLALDNEKLFF.

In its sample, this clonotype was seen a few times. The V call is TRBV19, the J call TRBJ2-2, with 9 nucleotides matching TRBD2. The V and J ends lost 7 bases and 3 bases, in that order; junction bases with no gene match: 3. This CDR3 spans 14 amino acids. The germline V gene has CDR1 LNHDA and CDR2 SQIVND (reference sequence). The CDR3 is CASKRGVDTGELFF. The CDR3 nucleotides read TGTGCCAGTAAGCGGGGGGTGGACACCGGGGAGCTGTTTTTT.

For the CDR3, the DNA is TGTGCCAGCAGCTGGCCCGAACTTGGGCGGGCTGGAAACACCATATATTTT. Its translation is CASSWPELGRAGNTIYF. The chain has TRBV7-9 and TRBJ1-3; no reliable D call. The CDR3 has 17 amino acids. V was pared by 4 bases and J by 2 bases, with 18 bases between. Germline V CDR1 and CDR2: SEHNR, FQNEAQ (reference sequence).

The CDR3 nucleotides read TGTGCCAGCAGCGTAGGGGAATTCGGGAGTTCACCCCTCCACTTT. This translates into CASSVGEFGSSPLHF. The rearrangement uses TRBV5-8 and TRBJ1-6; D perhaps matches TRBD1 (5 bases). The germline V and J ends were trimmed by 4 bases and 9 bases, with 17 bases remaining between them. Germline assignment: CDR1 SGHTS and CDR2 YDEGEE. The CDR3 sequence is 15 residues long.

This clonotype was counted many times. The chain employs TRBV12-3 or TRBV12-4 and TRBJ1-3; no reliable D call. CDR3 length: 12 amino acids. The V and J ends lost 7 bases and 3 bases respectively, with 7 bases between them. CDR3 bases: TGTGCCAGCATCCCAGATGGAAACACCATATATTTT. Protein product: CASIPDGNTIYF.

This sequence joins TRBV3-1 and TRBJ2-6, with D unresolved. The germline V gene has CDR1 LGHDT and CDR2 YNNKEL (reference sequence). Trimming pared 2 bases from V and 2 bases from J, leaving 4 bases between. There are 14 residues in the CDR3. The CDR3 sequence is CASSQMTGANVLTF. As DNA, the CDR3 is TGTGCCAGCAGCCAAATGACTGGGGCCAACGTCCTGACTTTC. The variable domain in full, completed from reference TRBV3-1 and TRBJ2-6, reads DTAVSQTPKYLVTQMGNDKSIKCEQNLGHDTMYWYKQDSKKFLKIMFSYNNKELIINETVPNRFSPKSPDKAHLNLHINSLELGDSAVYFCASSQMTGANVLTFGAGSRLTVL.

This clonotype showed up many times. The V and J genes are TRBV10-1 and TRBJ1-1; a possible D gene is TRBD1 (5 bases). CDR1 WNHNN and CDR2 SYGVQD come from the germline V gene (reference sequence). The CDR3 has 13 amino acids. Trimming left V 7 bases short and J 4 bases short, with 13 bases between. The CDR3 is CASTPSQGTEAFF. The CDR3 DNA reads TGCGCCAGCACCCCCAGTCAGGGCACTGAAGCTTTCTTT.

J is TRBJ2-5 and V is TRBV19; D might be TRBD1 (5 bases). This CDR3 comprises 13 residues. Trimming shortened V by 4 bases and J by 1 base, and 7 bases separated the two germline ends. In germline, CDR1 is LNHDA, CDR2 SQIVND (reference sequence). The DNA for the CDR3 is TGTGCCAGTAGTACCGACAGCCAAGAGACCCAGTACTTC. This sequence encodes CASSTDSQETQYF.

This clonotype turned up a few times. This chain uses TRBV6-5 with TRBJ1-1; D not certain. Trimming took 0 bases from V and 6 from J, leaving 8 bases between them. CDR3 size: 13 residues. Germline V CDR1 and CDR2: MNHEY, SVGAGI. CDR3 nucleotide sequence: TGTGCCAGCAGTTACTCGACCGGGTCTGAAGCTTTCTTT. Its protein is CASSYSTGSEAFF.

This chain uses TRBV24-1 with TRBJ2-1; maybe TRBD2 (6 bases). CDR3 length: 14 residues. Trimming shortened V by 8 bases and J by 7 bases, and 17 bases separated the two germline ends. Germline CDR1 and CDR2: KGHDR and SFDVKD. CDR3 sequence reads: CATTDGGYMNEQFF. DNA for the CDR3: TGTGCCACCACGGACGGGGGATATATGAATGAGCAGTTCTTC.

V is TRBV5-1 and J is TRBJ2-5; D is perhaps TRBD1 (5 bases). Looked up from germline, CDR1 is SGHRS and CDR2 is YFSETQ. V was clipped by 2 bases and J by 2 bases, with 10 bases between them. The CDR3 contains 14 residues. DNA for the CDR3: TGCGCCAGCAGCTTCTTACAGGCGCAAGAGACCCAGTACTTC. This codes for CASSFLQAQETQYF.

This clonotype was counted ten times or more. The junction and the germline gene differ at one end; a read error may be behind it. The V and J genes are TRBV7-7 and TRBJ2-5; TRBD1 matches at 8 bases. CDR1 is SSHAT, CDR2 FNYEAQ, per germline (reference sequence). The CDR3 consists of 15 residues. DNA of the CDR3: TGTGCTAGCAGCTTACTAGGACAGGGCCCCGAGACCCAGTACTTC. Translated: CASSLLGQGPETQYF.

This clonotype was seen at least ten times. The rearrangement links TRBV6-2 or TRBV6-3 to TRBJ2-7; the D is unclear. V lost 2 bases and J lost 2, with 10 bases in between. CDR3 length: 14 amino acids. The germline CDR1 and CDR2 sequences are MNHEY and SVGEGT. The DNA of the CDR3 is TGTGCCAGCAGTTACAGGCCAATTGCCTACGAGCAGTACTTC. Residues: CASSYRPIAYEQYF.

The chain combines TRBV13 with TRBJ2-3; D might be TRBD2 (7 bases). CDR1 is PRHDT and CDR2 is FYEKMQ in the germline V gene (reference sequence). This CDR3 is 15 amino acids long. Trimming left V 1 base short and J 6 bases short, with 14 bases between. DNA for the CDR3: TGTGCCAGCAGCTTAGATGGGGGGGCCGTGGATACGCAGTATTTT. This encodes CASSLDGGAVDTQYF.

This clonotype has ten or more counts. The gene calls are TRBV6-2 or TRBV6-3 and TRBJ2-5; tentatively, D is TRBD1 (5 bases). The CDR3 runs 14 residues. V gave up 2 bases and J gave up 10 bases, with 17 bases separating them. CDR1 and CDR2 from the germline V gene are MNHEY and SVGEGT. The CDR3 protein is CASSYERRQGDQYF. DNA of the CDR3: TGTGCCAGCAGTTACGAGAGGCGCCAAGGGGACCAGTACTTC.

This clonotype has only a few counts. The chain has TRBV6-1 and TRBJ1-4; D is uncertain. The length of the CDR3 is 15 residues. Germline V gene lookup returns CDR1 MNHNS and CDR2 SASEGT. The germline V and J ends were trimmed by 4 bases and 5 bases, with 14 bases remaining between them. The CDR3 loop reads CASSGKNSRNEKLFF. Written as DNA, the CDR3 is TGTGCCAGCAGTGGTAAAAACAGCCGGAATGAAAAACTGTTTTTT.

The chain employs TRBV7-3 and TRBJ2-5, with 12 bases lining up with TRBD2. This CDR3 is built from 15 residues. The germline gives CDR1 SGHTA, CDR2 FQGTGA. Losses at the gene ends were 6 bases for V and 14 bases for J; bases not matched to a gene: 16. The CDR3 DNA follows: TGTGCCAGCAGTGAAGCGCGGCTAGCGGGAGGGTCGAATTACTTC. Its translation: CASSEARLAGGSNYF.

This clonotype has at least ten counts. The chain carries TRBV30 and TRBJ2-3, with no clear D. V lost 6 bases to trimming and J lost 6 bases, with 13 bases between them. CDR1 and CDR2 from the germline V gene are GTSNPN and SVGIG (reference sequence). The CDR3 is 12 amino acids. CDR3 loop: CACSLSQDTQYF. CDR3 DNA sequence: TGTGCCTGCTCGCTTTCCCAGGATACGCAGTATTTT.

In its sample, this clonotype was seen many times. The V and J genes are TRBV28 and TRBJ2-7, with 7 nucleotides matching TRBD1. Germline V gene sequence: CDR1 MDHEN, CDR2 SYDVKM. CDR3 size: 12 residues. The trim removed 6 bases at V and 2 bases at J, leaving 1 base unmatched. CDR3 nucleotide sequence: TGTGCCAGCAGGGGACAGCCCTACGAGCAGTACTTC. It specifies CASRGQPYEQYF.